This entry concerns a single T cell receptor (beta chain). Other nucleotide sequences from this sample produce the same CDR3. This record belongs to a study of T cell changes during pregnancy in multiple sclerosis. The assay was immunoSEQ multiplex PCR, and TCRdb's table has in-frame clones only and misses some. The sample has some 87,000 clones; nearly 95% are singletons. Trimming removed 0 bases from V and 3 bases from J, with 7 bases in between. The CDR3 runs 13 residues. Per germline, CDR1 SGHRS and CDR2 YFSETQ. The chain links TRBV5-1 to TRBJ2-7; D ambiguous. This specimen was peripheral blood, taken in the second trimester of pregnancy. This receptor was identified in a female donor with multiple sclerosis, enrolled in a pregnancy study. CDR3 in DNA: TGCGCCAGCAGCTTGGCCTCGAGCTACGAGCAGTACTTC. It specifies CASSLASSYEQYF.